Listed below are T cell receptor beta chains from one sample, sequenced in a study of blood T cell repertoires in COVID-19. The method was immunoSEQ multiplex PCR; TCRdb's version includes in-frame clones alone and lacks a portion of them. The table shows some 250,000 clones, with roughly nine tenths occurring only once. Sequencing input: PBMCs or T cells enriched from blood (not recorded which). All receptors derive from a human donor in a cohort exposed to, infected with or recovered from COVID-19 (not recorded which). The donor label of this sample is uncertain. CDR3s leave out the opening cysteine and the closing phenylalanine or tryptophan. The order of the fields is J gene, V gene, clone size, CDR3 protein. Clone size appears in some rows only: once, few, many, or a class for an expanded clone.

J: TRBJ1-2
V: TRBV6-5
size: -
CDR3: ASSSGRGPGYGYT

J: TRBJ1-2
V: TRBV5-1
size: -
CDR3: ASSLEPGQGSVGYT

J: TRBJ1-2
V: TRBV3-1/TRBV3-2
size: -
CDR3: ASSSRTNYGYT

J: TRBJ2-2
V: TRBV5-5
size: -
CDR3: ASSQTGLDTGELF

J: TRBJ1-4
V: TRBV7-6
size: -
CDR3: ASSLEGGDNEKLF

J: TRBJ1-2
V: TRBV4-2
size: -
CDR3: ASSPDGAGPGGGYT

J: TRBJ2-7
V: TRBV5-6
size: -
CDR3: ASSLGRGGNWPYEQY

J: TRBJ1-4
V: TRBV14
size: -
CDR3: ASSQEGAANEKLF

J: TRBJ2-2
V: TRBV5-1
size: once
CDR3: ASSPRGTSGGTGELF

J: TRBJ2-5
V: TRBV25-1
size: -
CDR3: ASSELGRGDPIKETQY

J: TRBJ1-6
V: TRBV11-2
size: -
CDR3: ASSFRNSPLH

J: TRBJ1-3
V: TRBV6-5
size: -
CDR3: ASSYSRLSSGNTIY

J: TRBJ2-3
V: TRBV24-1
size: -
CDR3: ATSPNKGTGTDTQY

J: TRBJ2-5
V: TRBV3-1/TRBV3-2
size: -
CDR3: ASSLSGTARGETQY

J: TRBJ2-1
V: TRBV4-1
size: many
CDR3: ASSQVSGGPEVQF

J: TRBJ1-2
V: TRBV2
size: -
CDR3: ASRDEGTNYGYT

J: TRBJ2-1
V: TRBV19
size: -
CDR3: ASSILGVSYNEQF

J: TRBJ1-4
V: TRBV6-5
size: -
CDR3: ASRGQIEEEKLF

J: TRBJ1-1
V: TRBV12-3/TRBV12-4
size: few
CDR3: ASTTGLDTEAF

J: TRBJ1-2
V: TRBV29-1
size: -
CDR3: SVEDTGAYGYT

J: TRBJ2-7
V: TRBV4-2
size: -
CDR3: ASSHNRGELNEQY

J: TRBJ2-3
V: TRBV14
size: -
CDR3: ASSPEIGTSTDTQY

J: TRBJ2-1
V: TRBV5-1
size: -
CDR3: ASSLTSGGSSYNEQF